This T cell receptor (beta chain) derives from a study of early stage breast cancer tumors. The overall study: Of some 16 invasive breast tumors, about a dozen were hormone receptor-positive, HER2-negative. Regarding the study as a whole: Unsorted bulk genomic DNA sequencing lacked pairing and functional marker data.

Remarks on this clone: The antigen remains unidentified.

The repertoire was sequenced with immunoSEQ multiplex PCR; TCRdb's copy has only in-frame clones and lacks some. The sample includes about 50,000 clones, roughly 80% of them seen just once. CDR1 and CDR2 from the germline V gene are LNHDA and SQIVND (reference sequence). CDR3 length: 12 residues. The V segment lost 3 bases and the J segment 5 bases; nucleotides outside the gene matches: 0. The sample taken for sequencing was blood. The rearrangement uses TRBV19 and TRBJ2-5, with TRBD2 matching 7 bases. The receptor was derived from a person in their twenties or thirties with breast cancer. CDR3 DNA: TGTGCCAGTAGTATCGGGGGGGAGACCCAGTACTTC. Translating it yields CASSIGGETQYF.